The clone carrying this TCR beta chain was found once. The antigen is undetermined. Clones were sequenced by immunoSEQ multiplex PCR, and TCRdb holds only the in-frame ones, with some missing. The sample shows about 120,000 clones, 70% to 90% of them seen only once. This CDR3 region has 12 residues. From germline, CDR1 is SQVTM and CDR2 ANQGSEA. J was trimmed by 7 bases and V by 7 bases; bases with no gene match: 6. The data are from a study of cytomegalovirus exposure and HLA in healthy donors. Study findings and constraints: The majority of TCR sequences were rare, yet some public TCRs appeared in many donors.

This receptor was identified in a woman aged 30 to 39 in good health and CMV-seronegative. The sample comprised PBMCs. V and J are TRBV29-1 and TRBJ1-4; TRBD1 agrees at 7 bases. DNA for the CDR3: TGCAGCGCCGGGACAGTCGGTGAAAAACTGTTTTTT. It specifies CSAGTVGEKLFF.